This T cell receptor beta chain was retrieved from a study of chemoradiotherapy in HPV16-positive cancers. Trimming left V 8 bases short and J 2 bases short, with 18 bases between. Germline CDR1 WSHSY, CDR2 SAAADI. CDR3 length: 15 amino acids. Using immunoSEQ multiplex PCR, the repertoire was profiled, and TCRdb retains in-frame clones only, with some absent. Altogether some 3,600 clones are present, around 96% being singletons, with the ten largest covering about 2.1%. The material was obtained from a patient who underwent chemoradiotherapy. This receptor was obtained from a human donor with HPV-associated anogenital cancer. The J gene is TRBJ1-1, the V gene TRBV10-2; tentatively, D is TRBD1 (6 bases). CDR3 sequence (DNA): TGCGCCAGCGGATACAGGGTAGGGGCCAACACTGAAGCTTTCTTT. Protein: CASGYRVGANTEAFF.